A single sample is the source of the 32 T cell receptor beta chains below, sequenced in a study of blood T cell repertoires in COVID-19 (dated by TCRdb to the early 2020s). The library was generated by the immunoSEQ multiplex PCR assay. TCRdb limited this immuneACCESS table to in-frame rearrangements with V and J called. A share of clones is missing; checked studies link under half to unresolved V genes, and the rest is unexplained. Counted in this sample were some 42,000 clones; approximately 88% of them appeared once. The ten top clones hold roughly 3.6% of the sample. The material sequenced was peripheral blood. Every receptor here comes from a human donor in a cohort sampled during active COVID-19.

The chain combines TRBV5-1 with TRBJ2-7; the D is unclear. This CDR3 is built from 13 residues. The germline V and J ends were trimmed by 3 bases and 2 bases, with 9 bases remaining between them. Germline V gene lookup returns CDR1 SGHRS and CDR2 YFSETQ. CDR3 bases: TGCGCCAGCAGCTCAGGATTAACCTACGAGCAGTACTTC. As protein: CASSSGLTYEQYF.

This clone was seen more than once but under ten times. J is TRBJ2-3 and V is TRBV20-1; 8 bases are shared with TRBD2. CDR1 and CDR2 (germline): DFQATT, SNEGSKA (reference sequence). This CDR3 is 15 amino acids long. J was trimmed by 2 bases and V by 3 bases; bases with no gene match: 7. CDR3 protein: CSASLASGSTDTQYF. For the CDR3, the DNA is TGCAGTGCTAGTTTAGCTAGCGGGTCCACAGATACGCAGTATTTT.

The chain joins TRBV5-1 to TRBJ2-3; 9 positions match TRBD1. The germline V gene encodes CDR1 SGHRS and CDR2 YFSETQ. V shed 4 bases, J shed 1 base, and the junction held 4 bases outside the gene matches. This CDR3 has 15 residues. The CDR3 region is CASSGGQGRTDTQYF. The CDR3 nucleotides read TGCGCCAGCAGCGGAGGACAGGGGCGCACAGATACGCAGTATTTT.

This clone came up once. The chain employs TRBV3-1 (or the pseudogene TRBV3-2) and TRBJ2-1, with TRBD2 matching 7 bases. Per germline, CDR1 LGHDT and CDR2 YNNKEL (reference sequence). This CDR3 is built from 13 residues. J gave up 15 bases and V 0 bases, and 8 bases lay outside the gene matches. The CDR3 sequence: CASSQETLAVLFF. The CDR3 region has the DNA TGTGCCAGCAGCCAAGAAACCCTAGCGGTCCTGTTCTTC.

The chain recombines TRBV9 with TRBJ1-5; possibly TRBD1 for D (6 bases). Looked up from germline, CDR1 is SGDLS and CDR2 is YYNGEE. The CDR3 runs to 15 residues. The V gene lost 3 bases and the J gene lost 0 bases, with 10 bases spanning the gap. As DNA, the CDR3 is TGTGCCAGCAGCGAAACAGGGAATAGCAATCAGCCCCAGCATTTT. It codes for CASSETGNSNQPQHF.

The chain couples TRBV12-3 or TRBV12-4 to TRBJ1-2; weak D call: TRBD1 (6 bases). Trimming removed 1 base from V and 8 bases from J, with 11 bases in between. CDR3 length equals 13 residues. The CDR3 DNA is TGTGCCAGCAGTTTAGGTGGGGGCTGGGGCTACACCTTC. It specifies CASSLGGGWGYTF.

This chain connects TRBV5-1 to TRBJ1-2; 8 positions match TRBD1. The germline CDR1 and CDR2 sequences are SGHRS and YFSETQ. The V gene end was trimmed by 4 bases and the J gene end by 5 bases; junction bases not matched to a gene: 10. This CDR3 contains 15 residues. CDR3 amino acids: CASSGDGRGPYGYTF. The CDR3 region has the DNA TGCGCCAGCAGCGGGGACGGCAGGGGGCCTTATGGCTACACCTTC.

This chain joins TRBV11-2 and TRBJ1-4; D may be TRBD1 (6 bases). V was shortened by 4 bases and J by 8 bases, with 17 bases between the two germline ends. The CDR3 extends over 15 amino acids. The germline V gene encodes CDR1 SGHAT and CDR2 FQNNGV. This CDR3 reads CASSSLTGFREKLFF. The DNA for the CDR3 is TGTGCCAGCAGCTCCTTAACAGGGTTCCGGGAAAAACTGTTTTTT.

The chain combines TRBV7-2 with TRBJ2-1, with TRBD2 matching over 7 bases. The ends lost 7 bases at V and 0 bases at J; junction bases unmatched: 15. Germline CDR1 SGHTA, CDR2 FQGNSA. CDR3 length equals 18 residues. CDR3 region: CASNGGSSGASSYNEQFF. DNA for the CDR3: TGTGCCAGCAACGGGGGGTCTAGCGGAGCGAGCTCCTACAATGAGCAGTTCTTC.

This clone has a single count. The chain recombines TRBV29-1 with TRBJ1-4; 7 positions agree with TRBD1. Germline CDR1 SQVTM, CDR2 ANQGSEA. CDR3 length: 13 residues. Unmatched junction bases numbered 6, after V lost 4 bases and J lost 7 bases. In DNA form, the CDR3 reads TGCAGCGTTGGCTACAGGGGTGGTGAAAAACTGTTTTTT. Translated: CSVGYRGGEKLFF.

This clone turned up a few times. The rearrangement uses TRBV27 and TRBJ1-1, with a weak D call TRBD1 (6 bases). The CDR3 extends over 13 amino acids. Trimming left V 5 bases short and J 5 bases short, with 12 bases between. The germline gives CDR1 MNHEY, CDR2 SMNVEV (reference sequence). The CDR3 spells CASSKQGWTEAFF. The CDR3 nucleotides read TGTGCCAGCAGTAAACAGGGATGGACTGAAGCTTTCTTT.

The rearrangement joins TRBV24-1 to TRBJ2-3; 7 nucleotides match TRBD1. Germline CDR1 is KGHDR and CDR2 is SFDVKD. The J segment lost 4 bases and the V segment lost 4 bases, leaving 10 bases of the junction unmatched. This CDR3 is built from 16 residues. In DNA, the CDR3 is TGTGCCACCAGTGAAAGCGACAGGGTATGGGCAGATACGCAGTATTTT. Translated, it gives CATSESDRVWADTQYF.

V and J are TRBV30 and TRBJ2-3, with a possible D match to TRBD1 (6 bases). The V gene's germline CDR1 is GTSNPN and CDR2 SVGIG (reference sequence). This CDR3 is 15 amino acids long. Trimming pared 6 bases from V and 3 bases from J, leaving 19 bases between. The chain's CDR3 is CACSKTGSWTDTQYF. CDR3 coding DNA: TGTGCCTGCTCGAAAACAGGGAGTTGGACAGATACGCAGTATTTT. Drawing the rest from reference TRBV30 and TRBJ2-3, the complete variable domain is SQTIHQWPATLVQPVGSPLSLECTVEGTSNPNLYWYRQAAGRGLQLLFYSVGIGQISSEVPQNLSASRPQDRQFILSSKKLLLSDSGFYLCACSKTGSWTDTQYFGPGTRLTVL.

The CDR3 DNA reads as TGTGCCAGCAGCCTACAGGGCCTTTACAATGAGCAGTTCTTC. The encoded protein is CASSLQGLYNEQFF. The chain employs TRBV6-5 and TRBJ2-1; TRBD1 is a possible D gene (6 bases). Germline V gives CDR1 MNHEY, CDR2 SVGAGI. Trimming left V 6 bases short and J 4 bases short, with 13 bases between. The CDR3 totals 14 residues.

This clone was seen only once. The chain carries TRBV19 and TRBJ1-2; 7 bases align to TRBD1. Trimming at V came to 0 bases and at J to 9 bases, leaving 10 bases not matched to a gene. The CDR3 runs 15 residues. CDR1 and CDR2 from the germline V gene are LNHDA and SQIVND (reference sequence). The chain's CDR3 is CASSIERRGSSSYTF. As DNA, the CDR3 is TGTGCCAGTAGTATAGAGCGCAGGGGGAGTTCGAGCTACACCTTC. Full variable domain (outside the CDR3, taken from reference TRBV19 and TRBJ1-2): DGGITQSPKYLFRKEGQNVTLSCEQNLNHDAMYWYRQDPGQGLRLIYYSQIVNDFQKGDIAEGYSVSREKKESFPLTVTSAQKNPTAFYLCASSIERRGSSSYTFGSGTRLTVV.

The chain recombines TRBV19 with TRBJ2-1; perhaps TRBD2 as D (6 bases). This CDR3 contains 15 residues. The V end lost 5 bases, the J end lost 4 bases, and 15 bases lay between the germline ends. Germline V gives CDR1 LNHDA, CDR2 SQIVND (reference sequence). DNA for the CDR3: TGTGCCAGTAGTTTGGGGGGAGAGCCTTACAATGAGCAGTTCTTC. It encodes CASSLGGEPYNEQFF.

V and J are TRBV18 and TRBJ2-1; D perhaps matches TRBD1 (5 bases). The CDR3 spans 15 residues. In germline, CDR1 is KGHSH, CDR2 LQKENI. V was cut by 2 bases and J by 4 bases, with 12 bases left in between. The CDR3 sequence: CASSPWPGNYNEQFF. CDR3 nucleotides: TGTGCCAGCTCACCATGGCCAGGGAATTACAATGAGCAGTTCTTC.

This chain joins TRBV4-1 and TRBJ1-2; TRBD1 aligns across 7 bases. CDR1 is MGHRA, CDR2 YSYEKL, per germline. This CDR3 is 15 amino acids long. The junction had 3 bases not matched to a gene; V was cut back by 0 bases and J by 2 bases. The CDR3 loop is CASSQDDRANYGYTF. As DNA, the CDR3 is TGCGCCAGCAGCCAAGATGACAGGGCCAACTATGGCTACACCTTC.

This sequence joins TRBV28 and TRBJ1-1; D is undetermined. The germline V gene has CDR1 MDHEN and CDR2 SYDVKM. The CDR3 sequence is 16 residues long. With 5 bases removed from V and 3 bases from J, the gap between germline ends came to 19 bases. The CDR3 region is CASSPRARRRDTEAFF. In nucleotides, the CDR3 is TGTGCCAGCAGTCCGCGGGCCCGCCGCCGGGACACTGAAGCTTTCTTT.

V and J are TRBV28 and TRBJ1-1; D may be TRBD1 (5 bases). The CDR3 is 12 amino acids. CDR1 and CDR2 from the germline V gene are MDHEN and SYDVKM. Trimming shortened V by 8 bases and J by 6 bases, and 13 bases separated the two germline ends. This chain's CDR3 is CASWGLKAEAFF. CDR3 sequence (DNA): TGTGCCAGCTGGGGCCTAAAGGCTGAAGCTTTCTTT.

This clone was counted between two and nine times. The V and J genes are TRBV6-2 or TRBV6-3 and TRBJ1-1, with no clear D. Germline-derived CDR1 and CDR2 are MNHEY and SVGEGT. This CDR3 comprises 14 residues. The V end lost 2 bases, the J end lost 0 bases, and 7 bases lay between the germline ends. The CDR3 loop is CASSYAFMNTEAFF. In DNA form, the CDR3 reads TGTGCCAGCAGTTACGCGTTCATGAACACTGAAGCTTTCTTT.

The chain joins TRBV7-3 to TRBJ2-7, with D maybe TRBD1 (6 bases). Per the germline V gene, CDR1 is SGHTA and CDR2 is FQGTGA. The V gene lost 2 bases and the J gene lost 6 bases, with 17 bases spanning the gap. The CDR3 totals 15 residues. The CDR3 reads CASSLLAGVMAEQYF. For the CDR3, the DNA is TGTGCCAGCAGCTTATTGGCAGGGGTGATGGCCGAGCAGTACTTC.

V gene TRBV7-9 combines with J gene TRBJ2-3; 7 bases align to TRBD1. The CDR3 is 15 residues long. After removal of 6 bases from V and 1 base from J, the junction contained 7 bases not matched to a gene. CDR1 is SEHNR, CDR2 FQNEAQ, per germline (reference sequence). The CDR3 nucleotides are TGTGCCAGCAGAGAGACAGGGTCAGGCACAGATACGCAGTATTTT. Translating gives CASRETGSGTDTQYF.

The rearrangement uses TRBV6-5 and TRBJ1-3, with D perhaps matching TRBD1 (5 bases). Germline V gene lookup returns CDR1 MNHEY and CDR2 SVGAGI. This CDR3 is 13 amino acids long. V shed 2 bases and J shed 4 bases, with 6 bases lying between them. The CDR3 DNA reads as TGTGCCAGCAGTTACGACAGAGGAAACACCATATATTTT. Translation: CASSYDRGNTIYF.

The chain combines TRBV4-1 with TRBJ2-5; TRBD2 aligns across 7 bases. Germline CDR1 MGHRA, CDR2 YSYEKL. Losses at the gene ends were 0 bases for V and 0 bases for J; bases not matched to a gene: 1. This CDR3 region has 15 residues. This chain's CDR3 is CASSQEGGNQETQYF. Written as DNA, the CDR3 is TGCGCCAGCAGCCAAGAGGGAGGGAACCAAGAGACCCAGTACTTC.

The rearrangement uses TRBV27 and TRBJ2-5; D is undetermined. With 2 bases removed from V and 5 bases from J, the gap between germline ends came to 12 bases. The germline V gene has CDR1 MNHEY and CDR2 SMNVEV (reference sequence). The CDR3 has 14 residues. DNA for the CDR3: TGTGCCAGCAGTTTAAGTGGAGTCGGGGAGACCCAGTACTTC. Its protein is CASSLSGVGETQYF.

This sequence joins TRBV6-5 and TRBJ2-7, with 9 bases fitting TRBD1. V trimming: 0 bases; J trimming: 5 bases; junction bases outside the gene matches: 5. Germline values: CDR1 MNHEY, CDR2 SVGAGI. This CDR3 has 15 amino acids. The CDR3 region is CASSYSGTGYNEQYF. The CDR3 DNA follows: TGTGCCAGCAGTTACTCGGGGACAGGGTACAACGAGCAGTACTTC.

This clone was observed a handful of times. The chain links TRBV5-6 to TRBJ1-2; no firm D call. Trimming stripped 0 bases from V and 4 bases from J, with 7 bases between. Germline V lookup: CDR1 SGHDT, CDR2 YYEEEE. This CDR3 spans 13 amino acids. This CDR3 is CASSLANPYGYTF. The CDR3 region has the DNA TGTGCCAGCAGCTTGGCCAATCCCTATGGCTACACCTTC. Full variable domain (missing parts from reference TRBV5-6 and TRBJ1-2): DAGVTQSPTHLIKTRGQQVTLRCSPKSGHDTVSWYQQALGQGPQFIFQYYEEEERQRGNFPDRFSGHQFPNYSSELNVNALLLGDSALYLCASSLANPYGYTFGSGTRLTVV.

This clone is a singleton in its sample. This chain uses TRBV29-1 with TRBJ1-1; unclear D gene. The germline gives CDR1 SQVTM, CDR2 ANQGSEA. Deletions cut 6 bases from V and 1 base from J, with 6 bases between. This CDR3 is 11 amino acids long. The CDR3 region is CSVGENTEAFF. The DNA for the CDR3 is TGCAGCGTCGGGGAGAACACTGAAGCTTTCTTT.

CDR3 in DNA: TGCGCCAGCACCTGGGGGACAGGGGAAGAGACCCAGTACTTC. It specifies CASTWGTGEETQYF. The rearrangement uses TRBV5-1 and TRBJ2-5; 10 bases agree with TRBD1. Looked up from germline, CDR1 is SGHRS and CDR2 is YFSETQ. The CDR3 runs to 14 residues. Trimming removed 6 bases from V and 3 bases from J; junction bases left unmatched: 5.

J is TRBJ1-2 and V is TRBV5-5; D possibly corresponds to TRBD1 (5 bases). Germline CDR1 SGHKS, CDR2 YYEKEE (reference sequence). The CDR3 consists of 13 residues. The germline V and J ends were trimmed by 4 bases and 5 bases, with 12 bases remaining between them. CDR3 coding DNA: TGTGCCAGCAGCAACTCTCAGGGTTATGGCTACACCTTC. Encoded protein: CASSNSQGYGYTF.

J is TRBJ1-4 and V is TRBV10-2; TRBD1 agrees at 8 bases. Germline CDR1 reads WSHSY; CDR2 reads SAAADI. The length of the CDR3 is 14 residues. Trimming removed 2 bases from V and 7 bases from J; junction bases left unmatched: 3. The CDR3 loop is CASSEDRGGEKLFF. As DNA, the CDR3 is TGCGCCAGCAGTGAGGACAGGGGAGGTGAAAAACTGTTTTTT.